This record covers a single T cell receptor beta chain. Its antigen remains unidentified. The V end lost 0 bases, the J end lost 4 bases, and 12 bases lay between the germline ends. The germline CDR1 and CDR2 sequences are DFQATT and SNEGSKA (reference sequence). The CDR3 runs 14 residues. This specimen belongs to a study of T cell repertoires in cytomegalovirus infection. Each CDR3 protein gets one entry after TCRdb re-called the reads with MiXCR. The table records about 280,000 distinct CDR3 sequences, 20% to 25% of them present only once. Sequencing was performed on cultured PBMCs, taken from culture after CMV antigen stimulation. The TCR was taken from a human donor in good health (CMV status not recorded). Some clones in this sample may be carry-over from other donors' samples. The chain carries TRBV20-1 and TRBJ2-5; D possibly corresponds to TRBD2 (6 bases). The CDR3 DNA sequence: TGCAGTGCTAGAGATCCACCGGGGGTAGAGACCCAGTACTTC. This gives the protein CSARDPPGVETQYF.